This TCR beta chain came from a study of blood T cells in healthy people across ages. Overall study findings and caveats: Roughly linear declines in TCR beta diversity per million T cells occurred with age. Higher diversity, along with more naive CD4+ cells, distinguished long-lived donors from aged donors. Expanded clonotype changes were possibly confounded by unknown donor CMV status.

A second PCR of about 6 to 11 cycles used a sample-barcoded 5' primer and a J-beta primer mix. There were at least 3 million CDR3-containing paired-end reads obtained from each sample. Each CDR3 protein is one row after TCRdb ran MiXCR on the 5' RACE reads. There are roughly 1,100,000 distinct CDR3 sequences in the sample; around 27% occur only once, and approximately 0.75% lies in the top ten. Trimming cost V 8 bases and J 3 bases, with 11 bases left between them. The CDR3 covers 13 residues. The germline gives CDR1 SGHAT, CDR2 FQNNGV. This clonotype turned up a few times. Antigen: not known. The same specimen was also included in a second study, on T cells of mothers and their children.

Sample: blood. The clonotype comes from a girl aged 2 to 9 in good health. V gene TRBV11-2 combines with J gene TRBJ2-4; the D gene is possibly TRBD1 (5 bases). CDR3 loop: CASRRVGKNIQYF. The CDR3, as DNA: TGTGCCAGCCGCAGGGTGGGCAAAAACATTCAGTACTTC.